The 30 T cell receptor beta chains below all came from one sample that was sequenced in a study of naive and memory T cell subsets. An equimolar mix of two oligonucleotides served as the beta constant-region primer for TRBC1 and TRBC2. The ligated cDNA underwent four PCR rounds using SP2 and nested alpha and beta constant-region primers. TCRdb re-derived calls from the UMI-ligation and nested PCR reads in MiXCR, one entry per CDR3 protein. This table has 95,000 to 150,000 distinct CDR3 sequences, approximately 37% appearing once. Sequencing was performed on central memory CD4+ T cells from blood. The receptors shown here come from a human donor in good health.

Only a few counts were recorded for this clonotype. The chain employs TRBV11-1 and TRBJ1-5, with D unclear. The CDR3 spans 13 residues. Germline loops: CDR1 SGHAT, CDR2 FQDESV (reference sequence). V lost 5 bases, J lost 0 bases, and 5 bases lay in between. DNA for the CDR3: TGTGCCAGCAGCCGGAATAGCAATCAGCCCCAGCATTTT. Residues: CASSRNSNQPQHF.

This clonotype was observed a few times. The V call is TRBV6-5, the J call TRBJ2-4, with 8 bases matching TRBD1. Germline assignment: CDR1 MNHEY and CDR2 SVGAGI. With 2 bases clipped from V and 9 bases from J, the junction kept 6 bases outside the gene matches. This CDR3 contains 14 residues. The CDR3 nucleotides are TGTGCCAGCAGTTACGACAGACAGGGGCGCATTCAGTACTTC. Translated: CASSYDRQGRIQYF.

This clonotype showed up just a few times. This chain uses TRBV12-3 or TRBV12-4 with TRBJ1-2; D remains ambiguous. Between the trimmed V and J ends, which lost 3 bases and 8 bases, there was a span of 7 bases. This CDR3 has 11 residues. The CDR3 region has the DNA TGTGCCAGCAGTTTTTTCTGGGGCTACACCTTC. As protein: CASSFFWGYTF.

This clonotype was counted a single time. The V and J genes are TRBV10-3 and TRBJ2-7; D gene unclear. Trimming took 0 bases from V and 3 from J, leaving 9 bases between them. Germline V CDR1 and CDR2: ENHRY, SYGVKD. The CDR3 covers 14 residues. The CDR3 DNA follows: TGTGCCATCAGTGAGTCGATTCGGTTCTACGAGCAGTACTTC. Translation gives CAISESIRFYEQYF.

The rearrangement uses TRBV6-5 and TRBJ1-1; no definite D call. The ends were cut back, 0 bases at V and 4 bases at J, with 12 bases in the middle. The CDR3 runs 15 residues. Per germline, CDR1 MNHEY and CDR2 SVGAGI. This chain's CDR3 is CASSYSALLATEAFF. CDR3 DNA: TGTGCCAGCAGTTACTCGGCTCTTCTGGCCACTGAAGCTTTCTTT.

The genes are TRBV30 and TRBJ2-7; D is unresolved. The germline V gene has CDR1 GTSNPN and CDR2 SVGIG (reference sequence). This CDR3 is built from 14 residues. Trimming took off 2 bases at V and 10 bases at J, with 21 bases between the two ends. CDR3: CAWSNKSPYSSQYF. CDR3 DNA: TGTGCCTGGAGTAACAAGTCACCATATTCATCTCAGTACTTC.

CDR3 in DNA: TGTGCCAGCAGTGCCGGGGGGGGGCGGAATGAGCAGTTCTTC. Protein sequence: CASSAGGGRNEQFF. The chain carries TRBV6-2 or TRBV6-3 and TRBJ2-1; 8 bases fit TRBD2. The CDR3 contains 14 residues. Germline lookup yields CDR1 MNHEY and CDR2 SVGEGT. Trimming at V came to 5 bases and at J to 7 bases, leaving 7 bases not matched to a gene.

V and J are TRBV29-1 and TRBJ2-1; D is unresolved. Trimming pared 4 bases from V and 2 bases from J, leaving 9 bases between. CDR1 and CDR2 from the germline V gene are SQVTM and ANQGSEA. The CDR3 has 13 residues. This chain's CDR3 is CSVGTATYNEQFF. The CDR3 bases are TGCAGCGTTGGGACGGCTACCTACAATGAGCAGTTCTTC.

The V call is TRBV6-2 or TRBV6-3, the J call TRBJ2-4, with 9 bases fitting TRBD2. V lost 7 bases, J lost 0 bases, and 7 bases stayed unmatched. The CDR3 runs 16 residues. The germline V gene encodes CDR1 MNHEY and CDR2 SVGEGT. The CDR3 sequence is CASMRREGRAKNIQYF. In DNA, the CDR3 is TGTGCCAGCATGCGGCGGGAGGGCCGAGCCAAAAACATTCAGTACTTC.

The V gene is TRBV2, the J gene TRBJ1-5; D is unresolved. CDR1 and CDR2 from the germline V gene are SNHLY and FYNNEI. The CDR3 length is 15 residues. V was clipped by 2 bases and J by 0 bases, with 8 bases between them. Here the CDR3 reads CASSENGNSNQPQHF. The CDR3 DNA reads TGTGCCAGCAGTGAAAACGGAAATAGCAATCAGCCCCAGCATTTT.

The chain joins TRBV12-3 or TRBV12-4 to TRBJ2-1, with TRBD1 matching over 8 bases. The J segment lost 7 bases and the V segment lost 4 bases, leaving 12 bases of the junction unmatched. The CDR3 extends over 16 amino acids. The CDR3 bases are TGTGCCAGCAGTTATAGGCGGTGGCAGGGGGCAAATGAGCAGTTCTTC. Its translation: CASSYRRWQGANEQFF.

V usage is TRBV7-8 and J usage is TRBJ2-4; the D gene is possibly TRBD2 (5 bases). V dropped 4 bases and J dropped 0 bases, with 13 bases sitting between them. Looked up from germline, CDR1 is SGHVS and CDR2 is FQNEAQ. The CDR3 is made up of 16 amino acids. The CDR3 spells CASSSEGTVAKNIQYF. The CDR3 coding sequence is TGTGCCAGCAGCTCCGAGGGCACGGTAGCCAAAAACATTCAGTACTTC.

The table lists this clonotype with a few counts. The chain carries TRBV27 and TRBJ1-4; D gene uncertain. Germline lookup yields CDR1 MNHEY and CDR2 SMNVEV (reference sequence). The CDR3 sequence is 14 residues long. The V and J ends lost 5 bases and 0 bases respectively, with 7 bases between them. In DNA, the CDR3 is TGTGCCAGCAGTCCTCGTACAACTAATGAAAAACTGTTTTTT. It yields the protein CASSPRTTNEKLFF.

CDR3 bases: TGTGCCAGCAGTGTACTGGGACAGGGAATCCAGCCCCAGCATTTT. The encoded protein is CASSVLGQGIQPQHF. This chain uses TRBV6-6 with TRBJ1-5, with 9 bases fitting TRBD1. There are 15 residues in the CDR3. Germline CDR1 is MNHNY and CDR2 is SVGAGI (reference sequence). V shed 5 bases and J 7 bases; nucleotides not matched to a gene: 9.

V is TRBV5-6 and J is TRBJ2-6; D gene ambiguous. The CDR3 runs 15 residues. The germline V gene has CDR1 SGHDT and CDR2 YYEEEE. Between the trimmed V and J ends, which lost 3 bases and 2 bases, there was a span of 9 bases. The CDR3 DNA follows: TGTGCCAGCAGCTCCGCAGGAGCTGGGGCCAACGTCCTGACTTTC. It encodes CASSSAGAGANVLTF.

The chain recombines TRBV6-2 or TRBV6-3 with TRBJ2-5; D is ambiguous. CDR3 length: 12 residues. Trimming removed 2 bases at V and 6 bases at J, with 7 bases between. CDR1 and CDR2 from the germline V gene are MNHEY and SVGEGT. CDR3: CASSYTAKTQYF. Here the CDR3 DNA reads TGTGCCAGCAGTTACACCGCGAAGACCCAGTACTTC.

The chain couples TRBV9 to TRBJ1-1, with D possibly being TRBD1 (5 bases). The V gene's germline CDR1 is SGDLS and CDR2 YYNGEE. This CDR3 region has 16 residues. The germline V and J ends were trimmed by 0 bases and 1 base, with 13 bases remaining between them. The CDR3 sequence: CASSVGPGRENTEAFF. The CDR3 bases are TGTGCCAGCAGCGTAGGGCCGGGACGGGAGAACACTGAAGCTTTCTTT.

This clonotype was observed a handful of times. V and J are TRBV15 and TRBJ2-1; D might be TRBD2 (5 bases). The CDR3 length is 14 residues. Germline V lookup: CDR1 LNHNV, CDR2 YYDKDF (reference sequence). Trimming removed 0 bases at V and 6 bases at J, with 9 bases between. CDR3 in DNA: TGTGCCACCAGCAGAGATCAAGCGGCCAATGAGCAGTTCTTC. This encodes CATSRDQAANEQFF. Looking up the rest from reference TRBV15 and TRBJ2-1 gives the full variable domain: DAMVIQNPRYQVTQFGKPVTLSCSQTLNHNVMYWYQQKSSQAPKLLFHYYDKDFNNEADTPDNFQSRRPNTSFCFLDIRSPGLGDTAMYLCATSRDQAANEQFFGPGTRLTVL.

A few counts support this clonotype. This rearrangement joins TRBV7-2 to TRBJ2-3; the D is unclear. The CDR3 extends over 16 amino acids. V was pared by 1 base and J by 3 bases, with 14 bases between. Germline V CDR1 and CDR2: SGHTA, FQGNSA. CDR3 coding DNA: TGTGCCAGCAGCTTAGGGCCCAGCTTACGGACAGATACGCAGTATTTT. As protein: CASSLGPSLRTDTQYF. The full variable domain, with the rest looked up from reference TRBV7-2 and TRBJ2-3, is GAGVSQSPSNKVTEKGKDVELRCDPISGHTALYWYRQSLGQGLEFLIYFQGNSAPDKSGLPSDRFSAERTGGSVSTLTIQRTQQEDSAVYLCASSLGPSLRTDTQYFGPGTRLTVL.

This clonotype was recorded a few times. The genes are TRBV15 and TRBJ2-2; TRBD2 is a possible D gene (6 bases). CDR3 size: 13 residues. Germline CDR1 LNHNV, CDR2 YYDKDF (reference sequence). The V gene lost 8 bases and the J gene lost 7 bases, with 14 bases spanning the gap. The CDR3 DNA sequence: TGTGCCACCGAGGAGGGGTTTGGCGGGGAGCTGTTTTTT. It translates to CATEEGFGGELFF.

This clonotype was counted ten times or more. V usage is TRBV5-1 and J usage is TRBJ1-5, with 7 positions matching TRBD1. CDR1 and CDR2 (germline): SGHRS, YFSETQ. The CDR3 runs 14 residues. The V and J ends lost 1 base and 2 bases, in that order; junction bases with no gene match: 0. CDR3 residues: CASSLTGGNQPQHF. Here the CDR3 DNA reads TGCGCCAGCAGCTTGACAGGGGGCAATCAGCCCCAGCATTTT.

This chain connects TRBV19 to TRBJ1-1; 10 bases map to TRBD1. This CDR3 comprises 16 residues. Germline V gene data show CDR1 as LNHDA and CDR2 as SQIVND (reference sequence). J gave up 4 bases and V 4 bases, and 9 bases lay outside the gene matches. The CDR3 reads CASSTGQGRVVTEAFF. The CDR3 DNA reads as TGTGCCAGTAGTACGGGACAGGGGAGAGTGGTCACTGAAGCTTTCTTT.

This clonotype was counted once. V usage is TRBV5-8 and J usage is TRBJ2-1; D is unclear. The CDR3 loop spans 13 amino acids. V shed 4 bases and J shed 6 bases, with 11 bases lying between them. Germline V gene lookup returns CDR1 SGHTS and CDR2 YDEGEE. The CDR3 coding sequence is TGTGCCAGCAGCAAGAAACTCGGCAATGAGCAGTTCTTC. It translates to CASSKKLGNEQFF.

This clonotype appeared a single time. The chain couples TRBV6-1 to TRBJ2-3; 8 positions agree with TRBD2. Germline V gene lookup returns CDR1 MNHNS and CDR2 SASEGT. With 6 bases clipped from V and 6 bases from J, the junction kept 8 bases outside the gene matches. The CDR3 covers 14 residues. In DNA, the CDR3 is TGTGCCAGCAGCCGGGGGGGCGCAAGGGATACGCAGTATTTT. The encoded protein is CASSRGGARDTQYF.

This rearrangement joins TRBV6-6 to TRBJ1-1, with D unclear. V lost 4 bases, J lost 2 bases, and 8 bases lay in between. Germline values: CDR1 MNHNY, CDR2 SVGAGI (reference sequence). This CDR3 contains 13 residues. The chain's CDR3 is CASSSDGNTEAFF. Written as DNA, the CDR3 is TGTGCCAGCAGTTCGGACGGAAACACTGAAGCTTTCTTT.

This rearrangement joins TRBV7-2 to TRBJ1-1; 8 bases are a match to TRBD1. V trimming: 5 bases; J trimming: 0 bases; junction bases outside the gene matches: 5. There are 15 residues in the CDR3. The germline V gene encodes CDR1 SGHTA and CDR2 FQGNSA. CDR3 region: CASSQYRGLNTEAFF. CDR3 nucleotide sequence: TGTGCCAGCAGCCAATACAGGGGGTTGAACACTGAAGCTTTCTTT.

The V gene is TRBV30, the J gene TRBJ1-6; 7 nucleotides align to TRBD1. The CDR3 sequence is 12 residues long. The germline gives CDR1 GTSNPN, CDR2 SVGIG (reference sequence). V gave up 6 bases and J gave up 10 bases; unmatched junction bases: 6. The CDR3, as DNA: TGTGCCTGCGACAGGGAAGGATCACCCCTCCACTTT. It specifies CACDREGSPLHF. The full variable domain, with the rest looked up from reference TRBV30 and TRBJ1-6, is SQTIHQWPATLVQPVGSPLSLECTVEGTSNPNLYWYRQAAGRGLQLLFYSVGIGQISSEVPQNLSASRPQDRQFILSSKKLLLSDSGFYLCACDREGSPLHFGNGTRLTVT.

CDR3 residues: CSVGEFRVNTEAFF. CDR3 DNA: TGCAGCGTTGGGGAGTTCAGGGTGAACACTGAAGCTTTCTTT. The V gene is TRBV29-1, the J gene TRBJ1-1; possibly TRBD1 for D (5 bases). V lost 4 bases and J lost 0, with 12 bases in between. The CDR3 runs 14 residues. CDR1 and CDR2 from the germline V gene are SQVTM and ANQGSEA.

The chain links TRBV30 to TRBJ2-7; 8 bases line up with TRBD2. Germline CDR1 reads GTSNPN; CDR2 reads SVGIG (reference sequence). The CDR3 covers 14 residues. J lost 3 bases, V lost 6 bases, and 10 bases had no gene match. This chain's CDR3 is CACKKSGTSYEQYF. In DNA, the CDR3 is TGTGCCTGTAAAAAGAGCGGGACTAGCTACGAGCAGTACTTC. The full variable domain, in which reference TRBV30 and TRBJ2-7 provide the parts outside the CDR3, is SQTIHQWPATLVQPVGSPLSLECTVEGTSNPNLYWYRQAAGRGLQLLFYSVGIGQISSEVPQNLSASRPQDRQFILSSKKLLLSDSGFYLCACKKSGTSYEQYFGPGTRLTVT.

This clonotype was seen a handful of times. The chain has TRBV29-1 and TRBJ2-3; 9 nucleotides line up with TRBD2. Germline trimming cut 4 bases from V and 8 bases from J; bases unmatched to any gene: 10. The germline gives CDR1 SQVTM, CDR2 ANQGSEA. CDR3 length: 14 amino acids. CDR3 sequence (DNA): TGCAGCGTTGGTGGCGGGAGGGGTAACACTACGCAGTATTTT. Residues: CSVGGGRGNTTQYF.